This T cell receptor (beta chain) was observed in a study of Ad26.COV2.S vaccination and SARS-CoV-2 variants. Method: immunoSEQ multiplex PCR; TCRdb's copy keeps in-frame clones and lacks some. The repertoire has roughly 410,000 clones, under 90% of them found once; the top ten carry almost 7.5%. Treatment denoted: some 19 received Ad26.COV2.S at low or high dose, single or two shots; a few received placebo; per-sample allocation not given. Day 63 following the first vaccine or placebo injection was when the samples were taken. Recruitment in Boston yielded a donor of adult age, 18-55 years. Points from the study as a whole: Considerable breadth of spike-specific CD8+ and CD4+ T cell responses has reportedly been documented following vaccination. Ad26.COV2.S recipients had broader spike-specific TCRs (P = 0.0014). Breadth and depth estimates from TCRs may understate total T cell responses.

This clone was found many times. Its antigen is not identified. The length of the CDR3 is 15 residues. V was clipped by 8 bases and J by 6 bases; unmatched bases: 11. Germline lookup yields CDR1 MNHEY and CDR2 SVGAGI. This TCR was sampled from a person aged 18-65 years who received the Ad26.COV2.S COVID-19 vaccine or a placebo. Sequences were derived from peripheral blood, sampled in a trial of Ad26.COV2.S vaccine versus placebo. This chain uses TRBV6-5 with TRBJ2-3; 10 bases align to TRBD2. The CDR3 sequence is CASGRSSGGKDTQYF. The CDR3 DNA follows: TGTGCCAGCGGTAGGTCTAGCGGGGGCAAGGATACGCAGTATTTT.